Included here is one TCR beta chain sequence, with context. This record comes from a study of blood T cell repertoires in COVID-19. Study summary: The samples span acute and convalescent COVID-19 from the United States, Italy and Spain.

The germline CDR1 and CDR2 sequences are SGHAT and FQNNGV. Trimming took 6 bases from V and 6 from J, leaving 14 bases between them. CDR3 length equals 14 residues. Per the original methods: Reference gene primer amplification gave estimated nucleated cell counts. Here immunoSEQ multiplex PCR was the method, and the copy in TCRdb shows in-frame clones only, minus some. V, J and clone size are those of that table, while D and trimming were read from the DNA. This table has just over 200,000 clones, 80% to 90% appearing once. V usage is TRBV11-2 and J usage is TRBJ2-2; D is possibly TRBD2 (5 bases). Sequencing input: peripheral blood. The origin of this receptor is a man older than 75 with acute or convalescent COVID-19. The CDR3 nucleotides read TGTGCCAGCAGGGGAGAGCGTTCGGCCGGGGAGCTGTTTTTT. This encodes CASRGERSAGELFF.